This record covers a single T cell receptor beta chain. This sample is drawn from a study of radiotherapy plus CTLA-4 blockade in lung cancer. Clones were sequenced by immunoSEQ multiplex PCR, and TCRdb holds only the in-frame ones, with some missing. The sample has about 87,000 clones, more than 75% seen once. Germline loops: CDR1 SEHNR, CDR2 FQNEAQ (reference sequence). This CDR3 is 10 amino acids long. Trimming stripped 8 bases from V and 3 bases from J, with 4 bases between. Alongside CTLA-4 blockade with ipilimumab, patients with chemo-refractory metastatic non-small-cell lung cancer received focal radiation.

The chain joins TRBV7-9 to TRBJ1-1; no clear D gene. Sequences were derived from peripheral blood, sampled from a patient treated with radiotherapy plus ipilimumab. This TCR was recovered from a human donor with non-small cell lung cancer that progressed on radiotherapy plus ipilimumab. For the CDR3, the DNA is TGTGCCAGCGGGGACACTGAAGCTTTCTTT. This translates into CASGDTEAFF. The entire variable domain, with the rest obtained from reference TRBV7-9 and TRBJ1-1, is as follows: DTGVSQNPRHKITKRGQNVTFRCDPISEHNRLYWYRQTLGQGPEFLTYFQNEAQLEKSRLLSDRFSAERPKGSFSTLEIQRTEQGDSAMYLCASGDTEAFFGQGTRLTVV.